Sequencing of this T cell receptor (beta chain) was carried out in a study of CD8 T cells in ankylosing spondylitis. The CDR3 extends over 15 amino acids. Per germline, CDR1 DFQATT and CDR2 SNEGSKA (reference sequence). V trimming: 3 bases; J trimming: 4 bases; junction bases outside the gene matches: 10. TCRdb fed the 5' RACE reads into MiXCR, producing one record per CDR3 protein. Among some 340,000 distinct CDR3 sequences, about 15% were seen once, and the ten largest hold around 1%. Specimen: blood, either unsorted or a sorted T cell fraction (not recorded which). V is TRBV20-1 and J is TRBJ2-3; 7 bases line up with TRBD2. The receptor's source is a male donor with ankylosing spondylitis or in good health (not recorded which). CDR3 sequence reads: CSASSAGVVADTQYF. CDR3 nucleotides: TGCAGTGCTAGTTCGGCGGGAGTGGTCGCAGATACGCAGTATTTT.